This record covers a single T cell receptor (beta chain). Its target is not known. The record originates from a study of cytomegalovirus exposure and HLA in healthy donors. TCRdb's table, derived via immunoSEQ multiplex PCR, lists solely in-frame clones and lacks some. The sample contains about 150,000 clones, around 90% of which appear only once. General study findings and limits: A subsequent analysis found that TCR clusters from the first cohort also tended to co-occur in the 90 to 150 validation repertoires, with approximately 95% of cluster scores above 0. The study found most TCR sequences rare, yet found some public TCRs in many donors.

Germline assignment: CDR1 SGHVS and CDR2 FNYEAQ. V lost 5 bases and J lost 3, with 11 bases in between. CDR3 length: 14 residues. This sequence joins TRBV7-6 and TRBJ2-1, with D maybe TRBD1 (5 bases). The TCR was taken from a man aged 18 to 30 in good health and CMV-seronegative. The sequenced sample consisted of PBMCs. The chain's CDR3 is CASSPGIFYNEQFF. The CDR3 DNA follows: TGTGCCAGCAGCCCAGGGATTTTCTACAATGAGCAGTTCTTC.